This T cell receptor (beta chain) originates from a study of T-cell reconstitution after alpha-beta-depleted transplantation in children. Findings and caveats of the study: One year post-transplant, T-cell counts and diversity were largely derived from T cells produced anew. Several hundred expanded graft clones reportedly were the source of alpha-beta T cells about two months after transplant. It was surviving recipient T cells and thymic progenitors that gave some patients high TCRbeta diversity at day 60.

Concerning this clonotype: Antigen specificity is unknown.

V lost 1 base and J 2 bases, leaving 17 bases between the germline ends. The CDR3 runs 17 residues. CDR1 SGHAT and CDR2 FQNNGV come from the germline V gene. Using unique molecular identifiers, the investigators prepared the TCRbeta library. TCRdb processed the PCR reads anew with MiXCR; each CDR3 protein has one entry. Altogether roughly 310,000 distinct CDR3 sequences are present, about a quarter being singletons, with the ten largest covering about 10%. Sequenced here: PBMCs, mostly from graft donor cells, sampled 180 days after TCRalphabeta/CD19-depleted stem cell transplant. The receptor's source is a male patient under 18 who had a stem cell transplant for acute lymphoblastic leukemia, so the T cells may come from the graft donor. The rearrangement joins TRBV11-2 to TRBJ1-2, with D possibly matching TRBD1 (6 bases). CDR3 DNA sequence: TGTGCCAGCAGCTTAGTGGGGGGGGGCAGGCGAAACTATGGCTACACCTTC. It translates to CASSLVGGGRRNYGYTF.